This TCR beta chain was retrieved from a study of T cell responses to AZD1222 COVID-19 vaccine. Study-wide context: Whether given at about 4 or about 12 weeks, second doses were pooled.

Findings of the study overall: It was only after the peak T cell response that any repertoires were sampled. Baseline antibody screening turned up just five to seven seropositive AZD1222 recipients. Females outnumbered males among donors, who were mostly white British; clonal diversity was possibly underestimated.

The CDR3 is 16 residues long. CDR1 is SGHRS and CDR2 is YFSETQ in the germline V gene. V dropped 4 bases and J dropped 2; count of bases not matched to a gene: 8. To note about this clone: Its specificity is not known.

Assay used: immunoSEQ multiplex PCR; TCRdb lists only in-frame clones, some missing. The table includes roughly 260,000 clones, 90% to 95% detected once. The sequence derives from an adult in good health. Sequencing used peripheral blood, obtained on day 0 of AZD1222 vaccination. This chain joins TRBV5-1 and TRBJ2-5; 10 nucleotides align to TRBD2. The CDR3 here is CASSKLLAGLQETQYF. For the CDR3, the DNA is TGCGCCAGCAGCAAGCTACTAGCGGGGCTACAAGAGACCCAGTACTTC.